This TCR beta chain was recovered during a study of fetal regulatory T cell absence and autoimmunity. Study details: IPEX patients had exocrine pancreas autoimmunity without clinical diabetes. Regarding the study as a whole: Oligoclonal TCR enrichment in pancreas over cord blood reached over 85-fold for some clones.

Regarding this clone: Antigen unknown.

This was a survey-level run. This table comes from immunoSEQ multiplex PCR, and its TCRdb copy is limited to in-frame clones, with some not included. Among more than 85,000 clones listed, 72% were seen once. Germline-derived CDR1 and CDR2 are GTSNPN and SVGIG (reference sequence). Trimming shortened V by 0 bases and J by 4 bases, and 13 bases separated the two germline ends. The CDR3 covers 15 residues. The sequencing input was pancreas tissue. The chain uses TRBV30 and TRBJ1-3; D unclear. The receptor was derived from a male donor with IPEX syndrome. CDR3 in amino acids: CAWSVRRLPGNTIYF. The CDR3 DNA reads as TGTGCCTGGAGTGTACGGCGCCTTCCAGGAAACACCATATATTTT.